This TCR beta chain was documented in a study of preoperative IRX-2 immunotherapy in early breast cancer. Germline-derived CDR1 and CDR2 are MNHGY and SAAAGT. The CDR3 spans 18 residues. V was trimmed by 0 bases and J by 3 bases, leaving 18 bases between them. Treatment defined: preoperative locoregional IRX-2 cytokine immunotherapy. Patients received preoperative, locoregional IRX-2 cytokine immunotherapy in a phase Ib study. The protocol was immunoSEQ multiplex PCR, while the TCRdb copy is restricted to in-frame clones and leaves out a portion. Here the sample spans 25,000 to 35,000 clones, approximately 83% being singletons.

The receptor's source is a human donor with breast cancer. The biological material was taken from a patient treated with IRX-2 immunotherapy. The genes are TRBV6-8 and TRBJ1-5; D may be TRBD1 (5 bases). The CDR3 region has the DNA TGTGCCAGCAGTTACTCGATGGCGGGGGAATCCAACAATCAGCCCCAGCATTTT. This gives the protein CASSYSMAGESNNQPQHF.